The 5 T cell receptor beta chains given below trace back to one sample, sequenced in a study of CD8 T cells in Susac syndrome. Random hexamers were used to reverse transcribe an amount of about 0.45 to 1 ug RNA. MiXCR, applied by TCRdb to the immunoSEQ multiplex PCR reads, yields one record per CDR3 protein. The table lists around 150,000 distinct CDR3 sequences, approximately 95% of them singletons, with about 0.18% in the top ten. The sample was CD8+ T cells from PBMCs. These receptors were collected from a human donor with Susac syndrome.

The rearrangement joins TRBV13 to TRBJ1-1; no clear D. The germline CDR1 and CDR2 sequences are PRHDT and FYEKMQ (reference sequence). The V gene lost 0 bases and the J gene lost 8 bases, with 10 bases spanning the gap. This CDR3 is 13 amino acids long. In DNA form, the CDR3 reads TGTGCCAGCAGCTTAGGTGGGGTTGGGGAAGCTTTCTTT. Amino acid sequence: CASSLGGVGEAFF.

In the case of this clonotype: One end of the junction is discordant with germline, which a read error may explain. V usage is TRBV7-7 and J usage is TRBJ2-4; D is uncertain. Germline-derived CDR1 and CDR2 are SSHAT and FNYEAQ (reference sequence). The CDR3 loop spans 14 amino acids. CDR3 nucleotide sequence: TGTGCTAGCAGCGCCTACAAAGCCAAAAACATTCAGTACTTC. It translates to CASSAYKAKNIQYF.

The chain joins TRBV7-9 to TRBJ2-7, with D maybe TRBD1 (6 bases). The CDR3 extends over 15 amino acids. CDR1 and CDR2 (germline): SEHNR, FQNEAQ (reference sequence). The ends were cut back, 5 bases at V and 3 bases at J, with 17 bases in the middle. In DNA form, the CDR3 reads TGTGCCAGCAGCAATCCTGAGACAGGTGACTACGAGCAGTACTTC. Translated, it gives CASSNPETGDYEQYF.

V is TRBV14 and J is TRBJ2-2; tentative D call: TRBD2 (5 bases). The germline V gene has CDR1 SGHDN and CDR2 FVKESK. This CDR3 spans 13 amino acids. V was trimmed by 1 base and J by 5 bases, leaving 5 bases between them. CDR3 DNA sequence: TGTGCCAGCAGCCAAGCGGGGACCGGGGAGCTGTTTTTT. This gives the protein CASSQAGTGELFF.

The chain combines TRBV5-1 with TRBJ2-1; possible D gene TRBD1, 7 bases. Trimming shortened V by 4 bases and J by 6 bases, and 17 bases separated the two germline ends. Germline V lookup: CDR1 SGHRS, CDR2 YFSETQ. The CDR3 has 15 residues. The CDR3 region has the DNA TGCGCCAGCAGCGGGGGGACAGCTTCCGTCAATGAGCAGTTCTTC. Its protein is CASSGGTASVNEQFF.